Included here is one T cell receptor (beta chain) sequence, with context. It has no known antigen specificity. No qualities accompany the bases; no much larger clone lies one base away. Libraries were prepared through the immunoSEQ multiplex PCR assay. For most patients, high-throughput TCR-beta CDR3 sequencing of genomic DNA was performed by Adaptive Biotechnologies. Per the authors' processing: TCR sequencing data were retrieved from Adaptive's ImmunoSEQ software for 15 to 20 patients, whereas three other patients were processed with MiXCR and VDJtools. Because the origin of CDR3 nucleotide sequences shared between donor and recipient could not be assigned, those sequences were removed. To be classed as alloreactive, a clone needed at least 2-fold expansion over unstimulated cells and a minimum CFSE-low frequency of 0.002% (template counts) or 0.001% (read counts). Clones were considered mappable if detected in sequenced pre-transplant spleen, lymph node, or MLR CFSE-low populations of the donor or recipient. The cumulative frequency of alloreactive clones was calculated as a percentage of all sequences, weighted by copy number. As stored in TCRdb, this immuneACCESS dataset retains in-frame rearrangements with V and J assigned. A fraction of the clones does not appear; measured against another copy, unresolved V genes explain less than half of the discrepancy, and the remainder lacks a known reason. The V and J calls and clone size come from that table; D and trimming were worked out from the DNA. The sample table shows over 75,000 clones, and more than 70% are seen once. Of the sample, 1.4% to 1.5% falls within the top ten clones.

V gives up 4 bases and J gives up 7 bases, and the segment between their germline ends measures 11 bases. The CDR3 contains 13 residues, cysteine and phenylalanine counted. Just CDR3 DNA is preserved here, 39 bases in frame from base 1. Blood samples were collected up to 4 times in the first month after transplant and then at least monthly when available. This record belongs to a study of graft-versus-host responses after intestinal transplantation (dated by TCRdb to 2020 to 2023). Study-level background: The transplants that recipients received were multivisceral, liver-intestinal, or isolated intestinal. All recipients received anti-thymocyte globulin induction followed by maintenance tacrolimus and steroids for two to four years. Rather than being sequenced by the commercial service, samples from a few later patients were sequenced in-house on an Illumina MiSeq and processed with MiXCR. A peak of at least 4% donor T cells among recipient peripheral blood mononuclear cells was the definition used for donor T cell macrochimerism. Graft-versus-host and host-versus-graft alloreactive T cell clones were tracked in the graft, circulation and bone marrow after intestinal transplantation using bulk TCR-beta CDR3 sequencing. The cohort enrolled 20 to 30 intestinal transplant recipients, one of whom was a retransplant, and a few patients without pretransplant specimens were excluded. To identify alloreactive clones, pre-transplant mixed lymphocyte reaction products were sequenced and then compared with unstimulated pre-transplant donor and recipient T cells. On the study overall, not on this receptor specifically: GvH clones turned up in recipient bone marrow, with some appearing earlier in ileal mucosa or blood, a pattern consistent with an intestinal mucosal origin. Patients with donor T cell macrochimerism had high GvH to HvG T cell clonal ratios in their allografts. Early after transplant, declines in HvG clones were associated with peak levels of circulating GvH clones. The conclusions were limited by the relatively low number and heterogeneity of the intestinal transplant patients.

The clonotype comes from a human patient who received an intestinal transplant, so some T cells may come from the graft donor. The sample in question was PBMCs, obtained 255 days after intestinal transplant. Recombination linked TRBV5-7 to TRBJ1-4, with the D gene not confidently named. TRBV5-7 counts as an open reading frame of uncertain function. The nucleotides read TGTGCCAGCAGCGGCAAATCAACTGAAAAACTGTTTTTT. It codes for CASSGKSTEKLFF.